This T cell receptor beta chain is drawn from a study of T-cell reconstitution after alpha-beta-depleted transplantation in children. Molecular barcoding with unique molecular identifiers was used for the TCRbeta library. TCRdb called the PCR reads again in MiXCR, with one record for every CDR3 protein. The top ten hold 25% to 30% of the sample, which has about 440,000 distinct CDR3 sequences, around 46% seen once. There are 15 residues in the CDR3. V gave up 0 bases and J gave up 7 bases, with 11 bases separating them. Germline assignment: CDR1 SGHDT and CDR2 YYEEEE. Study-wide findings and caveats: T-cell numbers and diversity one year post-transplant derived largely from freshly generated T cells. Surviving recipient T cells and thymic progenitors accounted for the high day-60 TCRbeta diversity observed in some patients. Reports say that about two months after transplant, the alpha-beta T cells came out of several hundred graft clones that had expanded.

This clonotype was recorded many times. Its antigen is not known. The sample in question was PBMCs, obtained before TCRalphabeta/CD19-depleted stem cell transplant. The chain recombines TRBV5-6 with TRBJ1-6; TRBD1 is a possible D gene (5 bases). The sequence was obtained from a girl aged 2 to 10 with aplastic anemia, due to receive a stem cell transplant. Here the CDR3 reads CASSLGLRTNSPLHF. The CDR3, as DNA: TGTGCCAGCAGCTTGGGGTTACGGACAAATTCACCCCTCCACTTT.